This TCR beta chain was captured in a study of blood T cell repertoires in COVID-19. Study context: There were acute and convalescent COVID-19 samples, and they came from the United States, Italy and Spain. PBMCs, B-cell-depleted T cells, or T cells provided the cDNA or gDNA that made up the material.

The germline V gene encodes CDR1 WSHSY and CDR2 SAAADI. Losses at the gene ends were 3 bases for V and 1 base for J; bases not matched to a gene: 9. CDR3 length equals 16 residues. Profiling relied on immunoSEQ multiplex PCR, and the TCRdb table lists in-frame clones only, not all of them. The data contain fewer than 450,000 clones, about 91% of them singletons. Seattle cases were enrolled at active infection and followed longitudinally. This clonotype was obtained from a woman aged 45 to 65 with COVID-19, enrolled during active disease. The gene calls are TRBV10-2 and TRBJ2-7, with 7 bases matching TRBD1. The sequencing input was peripheral blood. CDR3 sequence (DNA): TGCGCCAGCAGTGAAGGGGGCCCTGGGCTGTCCTACGAGCAGTACTTC. It specifies CASSEGGPGLSYEQYF.